What follows are 7 T cell receptor beta chains derived from one specimen sequenced in a study of blood T cell repertoires in COVID-19. TCRdb keeps only in-frame clones here, not all; method: immunoSEQ multiplex PCR. The sample includes about 160,000 clones, about 90% seen only once; the top ten take 3.5% to 4.5%. The source material was peripheral blood. These receptor sequences come from a woman aged 60 to 75 with active or convalescent COVID-19.

This chain joins TRBV30 and TRBJ2-5, with D perhaps TRBD2 (6 bases). Germline CDR1 and CDR2: GTSNPN and SVGIG (reference sequence). V was trimmed by 6 bases and J by 3 bases, leaving 17 bases between them. The CDR3 totals 14 residues. CDR3 DNA sequence: TGTGCCTGCCCCGAGACCGGGGAGGAAGAGACCCAGTACTTC. Its translation: CACPETGEEETQYF.

V is TRBV13 and J is TRBJ2-5; D not certain. The CDR3 length is 13 residues. The V and J ends lost 2 bases and 5 bases respectively, with 9 bases between them. Germline loops: CDR1 PRHDT, CDR2 FYEKMQ (reference sequence). CDR3: CASSLLTRETQYF. CDR3 DNA: TGTGCCAGCAGCTTACTCACACGCGAGACCCAGTACTTC.

This clone was seen many times. The gene calls are TRBV19 and TRBJ1-5; 7 bases map to TRBD1. The length of the CDR3 is 14 residues. V dropped 2 bases and J dropped 7; count of bases not matched to a gene: 5. The germline V gene has CDR1 LNHDA and CDR2 SQIVND (reference sequence). CDR3 in amino acids: CASSISGGRQPQHF. As DNA, the CDR3 is TGTGCCAGTAGTATATCAGGGGGAAGACAGCCCCAGCATTTT.

This chain uses TRBV7-2 with TRBJ2-3, with a tentative D call TRBD2 (6 bases). V was shortened by 5 bases and J by 2 bases, with 14 bases between the two germline ends. CDR3 size: 15 residues. Per the germline V gene, CDR1 is SGHTA and CDR2 is FQGNSA. The CDR3 region is CASSPGLSFTDTQYF. In DNA form, the CDR3 reads TGTGCCAGCAGCCCCGGACTATCGTTCACAGATACGCAGTATTTT.

The rearrangement links TRBV6-2 or TRBV6-3 to TRBJ1-1; 8 bases agree with TRBD1. In germline, CDR1 is MNHEY, CDR2 SVGEGT. The CDR3 is 13 amino acids. With V trimmed by 2 bases and J by 10 bases, 6 bases remained unmatched. CDR3 protein: CASSYQGQGRAFF. As DNA, the CDR3 is TGTGCCAGCAGTTACCAAGGACAGGGTCGAGCTTTCTTT.

CDR3 amino acids: CASSEALGHGYEQYF. The CDR3 DNA is TGTGCCAGCAGTGAAGCTCTGGGCCATGGGTACGAGCAGTACTTC. The chain carries TRBV2 and TRBJ2-7; D gene ambiguous. V lost 0 bases and J lost 4, with 13 bases in between. The CDR3 totals 15 residues. Germline V lookup: CDR1 SNHLY, CDR2 FYNNEI.

This rearrangement joins TRBV7-2 to TRBJ2-5; 8 bases line up with TRBD2. CDR1 SGHTA and CDR2 FQGNSA come from the germline V gene. Losses at the gene ends were 1 base for V and 2 bases for J; bases not matched to a gene: 6. This CDR3 comprises 16 residues. DNA of the CDR3: TGTGCCAGCAGCTTAGGTAGCGGGGCGACACAAGAGACCCAGTACTTC. Translating it yields CASSLGSGATQETQYF.